Sequencing of this T cell receptor (beta chain) was carried out in a study of T cells after posttransplantation cyclophosphamide. Generated by immunoSEQ multiplex PCR, the TCRdb table keeps only in-frame clones and is missing some. The top ten hold less than 1.2% of the sample, which has 3,400 or so clones, just under 97% seen once. The V gene's germline CDR1 is MDHEN and CDR2 SYDVKM. CDR3 length: 14 amino acids. The ends were cut back, 5 bases at V and 3 bases at J, with 13 bases in the middle. The rearrangement uses TRBV28 and TRBJ1-1, with a tentative D call TRBD1 (6 bases). The sample taken for sequencing was naive CD8+ T cells sorted from PBMCs. The sequence came from a woman aged 50 to 60 in good health and a related stem cell transplant donor. CDR3 nucleotides: TGTGCCAGCAGTATTACAGGGTTGGACACTGAAGCTTTCTTT. Residues: CASSITGLDTEAFF.